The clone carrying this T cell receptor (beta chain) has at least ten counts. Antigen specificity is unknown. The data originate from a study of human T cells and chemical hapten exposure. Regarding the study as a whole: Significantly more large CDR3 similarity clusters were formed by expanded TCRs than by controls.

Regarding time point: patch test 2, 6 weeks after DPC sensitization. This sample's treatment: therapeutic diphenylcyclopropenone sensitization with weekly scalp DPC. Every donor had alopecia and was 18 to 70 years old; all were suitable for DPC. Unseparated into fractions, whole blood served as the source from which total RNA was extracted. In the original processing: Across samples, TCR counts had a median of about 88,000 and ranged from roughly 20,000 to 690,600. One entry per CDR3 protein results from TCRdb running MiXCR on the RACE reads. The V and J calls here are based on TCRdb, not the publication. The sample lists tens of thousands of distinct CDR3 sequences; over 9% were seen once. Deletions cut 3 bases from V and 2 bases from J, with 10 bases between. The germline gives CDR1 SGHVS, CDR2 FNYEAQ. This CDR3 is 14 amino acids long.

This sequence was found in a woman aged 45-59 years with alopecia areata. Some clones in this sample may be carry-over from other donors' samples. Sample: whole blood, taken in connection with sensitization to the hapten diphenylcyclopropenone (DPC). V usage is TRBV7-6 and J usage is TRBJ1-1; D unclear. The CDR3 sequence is CASSLNGENTEAFF. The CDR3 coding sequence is TGTGCCAGCAGCTTGAACGGGGAAAACACTGAAGCTTTCTTT.